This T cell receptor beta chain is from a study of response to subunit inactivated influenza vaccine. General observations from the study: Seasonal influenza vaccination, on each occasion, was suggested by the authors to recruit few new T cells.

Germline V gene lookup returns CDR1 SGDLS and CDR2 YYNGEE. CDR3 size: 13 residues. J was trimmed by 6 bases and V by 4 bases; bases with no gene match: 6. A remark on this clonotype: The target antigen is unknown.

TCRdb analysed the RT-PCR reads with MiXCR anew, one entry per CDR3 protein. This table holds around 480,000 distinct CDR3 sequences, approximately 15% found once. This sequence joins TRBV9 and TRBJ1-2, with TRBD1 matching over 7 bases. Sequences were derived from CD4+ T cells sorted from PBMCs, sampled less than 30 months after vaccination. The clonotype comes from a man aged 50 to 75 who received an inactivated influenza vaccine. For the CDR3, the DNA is TGTGCCAGCAGCCCGGGACAGATTGATGGCTACACCTTC. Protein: CASSPGQIDGYTF.